These 27 T cell receptor beta chains originate from one sample sequenced in a study of CD8 T cells in ankylosing spondylitis. TCRdb re-analysed the 5' RACE reads in MiXCR, keeping a single row per CDR3 protein. The data show some 240,000 distinct CDR3 sequences, with 24% seen just once and over 0.55% held by the top ten. The sample consisted of blood, either unsorted or a sorted T cell fraction (not recorded which). The source is a male donor with ankylosing spondylitis or in good health (not recorded which).

This clonotype came up many times. J is TRBJ1-5 and V is TRBV7-9; tentative D call: TRBD1 (6 bases). Per the germline V gene, CDR1 is SEHNR and CDR2 is FQNEAQ (reference sequence). This CDR3 comprises 15 residues. Trimming removed 0 bases at V and 2 bases at J, with 8 bases between. The CDR3 DNA follows: TGTGCCAGCAGCTTAGCGGGGGCAGGCAATCAGCCCCAGCATTTT. It yields the protein CASSLAGAGNQPQHF.

There are many counts of this clonotype. The CDR3: CSVLDSSYEQYF. CDR3 in DNA: TGCAGCGTTTTAGACAGCTCCTACGAGCAGTACTTC. The genes are TRBV29-1 and TRBJ2-7; tentatively, D is TRBD1 (5 bases). Trimming removed 5 bases from V and 0 bases from J, with 8 bases in between. The germline V gene has CDR1 SQVTM and CDR2 ANQGSEA. CDR3 size: 12 residues.

The J gene is TRBJ2-1, the V gene TRBV6-5, with 8 nucleotides matching TRBD2. This CDR3 region has 16 residues. Germline V gene data show CDR1 as MNHEY and CDR2 as SVGAGI. The ends lost 0 bases at V and 2 bases at J; junction bases unmatched: 3. CDR3 protein: CASSYSGRGAYNEQFF. The CDR3 DNA reads as TGTGCCAGCAGTTACTCTGGGCGGGGGGCCTACAATGAGCAGTTCTTC.

This clonotype was observed a handful of times. This sequence joins TRBV6-1 and TRBJ2-1; 9 bases are shared with TRBD2. The CDR3 loop spans 14 amino acids. Germline CDR1 reads MNHNS; CDR2 reads SASEGT. V shed 4 bases, J shed 8 bases, and the junction held 6 bases outside the gene matches. The CDR3 region has the DNA TGTGCCAGCAGTGCTAGCGGGGTGGGTGATGAGCAGTTCTTC. Residues: CASSASGVGDEQFF.

This clonotype showed up just once. This chain links TRBV6-2 or TRBV6-3 with TRBJ2-4, with D possibly being TRBD1 (6 bases). The V gene lost 7 bases and the J gene lost 10 bases, with 17 bases spanning the gap. The CDR3 spans 13 residues. In germline, CDR1 is MNHEY, CDR2 SVGEGT. The CDR3 protein is CASNNDRTEIQYF. The CDR3 nucleotides read TGTGCCAGCAACAACGACAGGACCGAGATTCAGTACTTC.

In its sample, this clonotype was seen many times. This chain links TRBV6-1 with TRBJ2-1, with D perhaps matching TRBD1 (6 bases). V was shortened by 7 bases and J by 5 bases, with 15 bases between the two germline ends. Germline V gene lookup returns CDR1 MNHNS and CDR2 SASEGT. The CDR3 is 14 residues long. CDR3 residues: CASKLTGPNNEQFF. The DNA of the CDR3 is TGTGCCAGCAAGCTGACAGGACCGAACAATGAGCAGTTCTTC.

This clonotype was detected many times. This chain connects TRBV20-1 to TRBJ2-7, with D possibly being TRBD1 (6 bases). Germline V gene lookup returns CDR1 DFQATT and CDR2 SNEGSKA (reference sequence). This CDR3 contains 15 residues. The V end lost 0 bases, the J end lost 6 bases, and 18 bases lay between the germline ends. The CDR3 nucleotides read TGCAGTGCTAGAGATCCAGGGACACGAGACAGCGAGCAGTACTTC. Protein sequence: CSARDPGTRDSEQYF.

This clonotype has at least ten counts. V and J are TRBV6-1 and TRBJ1-5, with 7 bases aligning to TRBD1. The V segment lost 10 bases and the J segment 1 base; nucleotides outside the gene matches: 7. Germline loops: CDR1 MNHNS, CDR2 SASEGT. The CDR3 spans 14 residues. CDR3 protein: CATQTGMSNQPQHF. The CDR3 DNA sequence: TGTGCCACGCAGACAGGGATGAGCAATCAGCCCCAGCATTTT.

This clonotype was seen only a few times. The chain uses TRBV20-1 and TRBJ2-5; TRBD2 might be the D (6 bases). V was shortened by 3 bases and J by 7 bases, with 18 bases between the two germline ends. Germline CDR1 is DFQATT and CDR2 is SNEGSKA (reference sequence). The CDR3 loop spans 14 amino acids. The CDR3 sequence is CSAREEKPGGTQYF. The CDR3 region has the DNA TGCAGTGCTAGGGAAGAAAAGCCCGGGGGGACCCAGTACTTC.

The V and J genes are TRBV20-1 and TRBJ2-7; perhaps D is TRBD1 or TRBD2 (5 bases each). This CDR3 has 13 amino acids. Per the germline V gene, CDR1 is DFQATT and CDR2 is SNEGSKA (reference sequence). Trimming stripped 6 bases from V and 7 bases from J, with 19 bases between. CDR3 bases: TGCAGTGCGACCGGGACGGGGAGCCGGGAGCAGTACTTC. It encodes CSATGTGSREQYF.

This clonotype was seen many times. This chain links TRBV5-6 with TRBJ1-2; TRBD1 might be the D (5 bases). The CDR3 is made up of 13 amino acids. V lost 3 bases, J lost 4 bases, and 10 bases lay in between. Germline-derived CDR1 and CDR2 are SGHDT and YYEEEE. This CDR3 reads CASSYPDIYGYTF. The CDR3 nucleotides read TGTGCCAGCAGCTACCCGGACATCTATGGCTACACCTTC.

This clonotype came up a few times. V and J are TRBV20-1 and TRBJ2-5, with 8 bases aligning to TRBD2. The V segment lost 6 bases and the J segment 3 bases; nucleotides outside the gene matches: 3. Germline V lookup: CDR1 DFQATT, CDR2 SNEGSKA (reference sequence). There are 12 residues in the CDR3. The CDR3 DNA reads TGCAGTGCAAAGCGGGGGAAAGAGACCCAGTACTTC. Residues: CSAKRGKETQYF.

At least ten counts were recorded for this clonotype. The J gene is TRBJ2-5, the V gene TRBV20-1; tentative D call: TRBD2 (6 bases). The CDR3 sequence is 13 residues long. Deletions cut 6 bases from V and 2 bases from J, with 13 bases between. CDR1 and CDR2 from the germline V gene are DFQATT and SNEGSKA (reference sequence). This CDR3 reads CSAVWRGQETQYF. The DNA of the CDR3 is TGCAGTGCGGTTTGGCGGGGACAAGAGACCCAGTACTTC.

The chain combines TRBV18 with TRBJ1-5; TRBD1 might be the D (5 bases). Trimming removed 3 bases at V and 5 bases at J, with 14 bases between. The CDR3 contains 15 residues. The germline gives CDR1 KGHSH, CDR2 LQKENI. The CDR3 region has the DNA TGTGCCAGCTCACCGGCGGCAGGGAGCGATCAGCCCCAGCATTTT. It encodes CASSPAAGSDQPQHF. Using reference TRBV18 and TRBJ1-5 for the parts outside the CDR3, the full variable domain is NAGVMQNPRHLVRRRGQEARLRCSPMKGHSHVYWYRQLPEEGLKFMVYLQKENIIDESGMPKERFSAEFPKEGPSILRIQQVVRGDSAAYFCASSPAAGSDQPQHFGDGTRLSIL.

The chain joins TRBV20-1 to TRBJ2-3; 9 bases agree with TRBD2. This CDR3 region has 15 residues. Germline loops: CDR1 DFQATT, CDR2 SNEGSKA (reference sequence). V lost 0 bases, J lost 6 bases, and 7 bases stayed unmatched. The CDR3 DNA is TGCAGTGCTAGAGATGCGGGGGGGGCAGGTGATACGCAGTATTTT. This gives the protein CSARDAGGAGDTQYF.

The chain has TRBV5-6 and TRBJ2-1; 7 nucleotides line up with TRBD2. The CDR3 loop spans 16 amino acids. The germline CDR1 and CDR2 sequences are SGHDT and YYEEEE. V dropped 4 bases and J dropped 2; count of bases not matched to a gene: 9. CDR3 in amino acids: CASSTIAGATYNEQFF. The CDR3 nucleotides are TGTGCCAGCAGCACCATAGCGGGCGCTACCTACAATGAGCAGTTCTTC.

The chain recombines TRBV9 with TRBJ2-7; tentatively, D is TRBD1 or TRBD2 (5 bases each). The CDR3 totals 16 residues. V was clipped by 4 bases and J by 7 bases, with 24 bases between them. CDR1 and CDR2 (germline): SGDLS, YYNGEE. The chain's CDR3 is CASSPFLLVRGGEQYF. The CDR3 DNA reads TGTGCCAGCAGCCCATTCTTACTCGTGCGTGGGGGAGAGCAGTACTTC.

This clonotype was detected many times. V usage is TRBV6-1 and J usage is TRBJ2-7, with D uncertain. The ends were cut back, 5 bases at V and 3 bases at J, with 20 bases in the middle. Germline assignment: CDR1 MNHNS and CDR2 SASEGT. The CDR3 runs to 16 residues. The CDR3 bases are TGTGCCAGCAGTCCTCCCCGGCAGCCAGGCATCTACGAGCAGTACTTC. Translating it yields CASSPPRQPGIYEQYF.

To note about this clonotype: The conserved closing phenylalanine or tryptophan is absent in this CDR3, likely reflecting a read error. This rearrangement joins TRBV7-2 to TRBJ2-5; no firm D call. V lost 1 base, J lost 3 bases, and 18 bases lay in between. Germline V CDR1 and CDR2: SGHTA, FQGNSA. This CDR3 is built from 17 residues. In nucleotides, the CDR3 is TGTGCCAGCAGCTTAGGGGCAGTTGCCTGGCGAAAAGAGACCCAGTACTAC. Its protein is CASSLGAVAWRKETQYY.

The chain employs TRBV6-2 or TRBV6-3 and TRBJ1-5, with D tentatively TRBD1 (6 bases). This CDR3 spans 20 amino acids. V lost 2 bases, J lost 0 bases, and 23 bases lay in between. Per the germline V gene, CDR1 is MNHEY and CDR2 is SVGEGT. The CDR3 loop reads CASSYDLFGQFRYSNQPQHF. The CDR3 bases are TGTGCCAGCAGTTACGACCTCTTCGGACAGTTCCGCTATAGCAATCAGCCCCAGCATTTT.

The chain links TRBV30 to TRBJ1-1; D gene ambiguous. This CDR3 is built from 14 residues. Germline CDR1 GTSNPN, CDR2 SVGIG (reference sequence). Trimming took off 3 bases at V and 0 bases at J, with 11 bases between the two ends. CDR3 protein: CAWRRGYMNTEAFF. The CDR3 DNA sequence: TGTGCCTGGAGGCGCGGCTACATGAACACTGAAGCTTTCTTT. The full variable domain, completed using reference TRBV30 and TRBJ1-1, is SQTIHQWPATLVQPVGSPLSLECTVEGTSNPNLYWYRQAAGRGLQLLFYSVGIGQISSEVPQNLSASRPQDRQFILSSKKLLLSDSGFYLCAWRRGYMNTEAFFGQGTRLTVV.

This clonotype was seen a handful of times. The V gene is TRBV20-1, the J gene TRBJ2-1; D not resolved. There are 17 residues in the CDR3. V shed 3 bases and J shed 3 bases, with 21 bases lying between them. Germline loops: CDR1 DFQATT, CDR2 SNEGSKA (reference sequence). The CDR3 region has the DNA TGCAGTGCTAGCGGGCGGACGGAAAATTCAGACTACAATGAGCAGTTCTTC. Translation: CSASGRTENSDYNEQFF.

The rearrangement joins TRBV6-5 to TRBJ1-2, with D unresolved. This CDR3 region has 15 residues. CDR1 and CDR2 (germline): MNHEY, SVGAGI. V was trimmed by 0 bases and J by 1 base, leaving 9 bases between them. Written as DNA, the CDR3 is TGTGCCAGCAGTTACTCATCGGATTATAACTATGGCTACACCTTC. It codes for CASSYSSDYNYGYTF.

The rearrangement joins TRBV7-9 to TRBJ1-6; D is possibly TRBD1 (6 bases). This CDR3 has 14 residues. The germline V gene encodes CDR1 SEHNR and CDR2 FQNEAQ (reference sequence). V was trimmed by 6 bases and J by 6 bases, leaving 12 bases between them. In DNA, the CDR3 is TGTGCCAGCAGTCCAGGGGCCCCTAATTCACCCCTCCACTTT. Protein product: CASSPGAPNSPLHF.

The table lists this clonotype with a few counts. V usage is TRBV20-1 and J usage is TRBJ1-1, with TRBD1 matching 9 bases. The germline gives CDR1 DFQATT, CDR2 SNEGSKA (reference sequence). The CDR3 spans 14 residues. Germline trimming cut 2 bases from V and 1 base from J; bases unmatched to any gene: 2. For the CDR3, the DNA is TGCAGTGCTAGAAACAGGGGGCAGAACACTGAAGCTTTCTTT. Translation gives CSARNRGQNTEAFF.

The chain has TRBV10-3 and TRBJ2-7; D remains unclear. There are 14 residues in the CDR3. The germline V gene has CDR1 ENHRY and CDR2 SYGVKD. The ends were cut back, 7 bases at V and 3 bases at J, with 16 bases in the middle. The chain's CDR3 is CAIKESDKNYEQYF. CDR3 sequence (DNA): TGTGCCATCAAGGAAAGCGACAAGAACTACGAGCAGTACTTC.

The CDR3 here is CASSWTVYNEQFF. The CDR3 DNA reads TGTGCCAGCAGTTGGACAGTATACAATGAGCAGTTCTTC. The chain carries TRBV6-6 and TRBJ2-1, with a tentative D call TRBD1 (6 bases). Germline CDR1 MNHNY, CDR2 SVGAGI (reference sequence). The CDR3 totals 13 residues. The V and J ends lost 4 bases and 4 bases respectively, with 8 bases between them.